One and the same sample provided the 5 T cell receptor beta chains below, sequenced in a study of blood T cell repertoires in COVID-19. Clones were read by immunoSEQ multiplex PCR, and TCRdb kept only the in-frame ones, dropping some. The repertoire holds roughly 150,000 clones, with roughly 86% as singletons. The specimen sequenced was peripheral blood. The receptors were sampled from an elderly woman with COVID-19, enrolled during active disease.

CDR3 bases: TGTGCCAGCAGCTTGCCCGGGACAGGGAATAGGAAACTGCAGTACTTC. Translated, it gives CASSLPGTGNRKLQYF. The chain combines TRBV5-4 with TRBJ2-7; 9 bases are shared with TRBD1. The CDR3 totals 16 residues. Germline loops: CDR1 SGHNT, CDR2 YYREEE (reference sequence). V shed 1 base, J shed 9 bases, and the junction held 14 bases outside the gene matches.

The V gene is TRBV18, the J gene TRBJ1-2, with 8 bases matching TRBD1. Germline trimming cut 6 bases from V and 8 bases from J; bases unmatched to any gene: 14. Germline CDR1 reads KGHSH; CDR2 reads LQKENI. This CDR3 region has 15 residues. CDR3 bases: TGTGCCAGCTCCCGGGGACAGGAGGATTTGAGGGGCTACACCTTC. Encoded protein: CASSRGQEDLRGYTF.

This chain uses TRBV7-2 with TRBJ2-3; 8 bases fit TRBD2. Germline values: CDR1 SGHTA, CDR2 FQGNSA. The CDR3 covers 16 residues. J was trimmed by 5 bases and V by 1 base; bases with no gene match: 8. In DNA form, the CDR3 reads TGTGCCAGCAGCTTAGGTCCCGGGGGGGCTTTAGATACGCAGTATTTT. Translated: CASSLGPGGALDTQYF.

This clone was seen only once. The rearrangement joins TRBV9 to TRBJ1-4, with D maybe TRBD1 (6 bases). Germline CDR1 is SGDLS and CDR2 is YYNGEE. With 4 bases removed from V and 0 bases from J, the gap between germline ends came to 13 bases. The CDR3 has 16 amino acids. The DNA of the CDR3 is TGTGCCAGCAGCAGGGGTGGGGGCGCAACTAATGAAAAACTGTTTTTT. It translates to CASSRGGGATNEKLFF.

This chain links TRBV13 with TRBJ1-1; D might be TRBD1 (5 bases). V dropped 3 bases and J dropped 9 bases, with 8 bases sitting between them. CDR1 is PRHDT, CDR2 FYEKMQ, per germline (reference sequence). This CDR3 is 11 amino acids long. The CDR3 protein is CASSLGGKAFF. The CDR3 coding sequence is TGTGCCAGCAGCTTGGGGGGGAAAGCTTTCTTT.